Following are 27 T cell receptor beta chains from one sample sequenced in a study of regulatory T cells in long-lasting Graves disease. TCR beta libraries were built with iRepertoire HTBI primers and Arm-PCR of CDR3 regions. TCRdb recomputed calls from the multiplex PCR reads with MiXCR, one row per CDR3 protein. In the table there are around 400,000 distinct CDR3 sequences, about 21% of which are singletons. Documented time point: persistent/refractory GD, antithyroid drugs over 5 years with positive TRAb. Making the TCR library involved RNA that had been extracted from PBMCs. This specimen consisted of peripheral blood mononuclear cells (PBMCs), obtained when the disease was refractory, from a patient treated with antithyroid drugs. The source is a female donor with Graves disease.

This clonotype was seen once. Germline is not matched at one junction end, which may reflect a read error. The chain links TRBV7-9 to TRBJ2-7, with D uncertain. This CDR3 spans 13 amino acids. Germline-derived CDR1 and CDR2 are SEHNR and FQNEAQ (reference sequence). CDR3 loop: CASSSAEMYGQYF. DNA for the CDR3: TGTGCCAGCAGCTCGGCCGAAATGTACGGGCAGTACTTC.

The sample holds many counts of this clonotype. The rearrangement joins TRBV2 to TRBJ2-5; possible D gene TRBD2, 6 bases. Germline V gene sequence: CDR1 SNHLY, CDR2 FYNNEI. V was trimmed by 7 bases and J by 4 bases, leaving 10 bases between them. This CDR3 region has 12 residues. CDR3 protein: CASTGRVETQYF. The DNA of the CDR3 is TGTGCCAGCACCGGGAGAGTAGAGACCCAGTACTTC.

In its sample, this clonotype was seen a few times. The chain carries TRBV7-2 and TRBJ1-2; D is unresolved. The germline V gene has CDR1 SGHTA and CDR2 FQGNSA. The ends were cut back, 0 bases at V and 4 bases at J, with 6 bases in the middle. The CDR3 consists of 13 residues. The CDR3 sequence: CASSLAQSYGYTF. The CDR3 region has the DNA TGTGCCAGCAGCTTAGCGCAGTCCTATGGCTACACCTTC.

This rearrangement joins TRBV12-3 or TRBV12-4 to TRBJ2-1, with D perhaps TRBD2 (6 bases). The CDR3 contains 15 residues. V was cut by 6 bases and J by 3 bases, with 15 bases left in between. Written as DNA, the CDR3 is TGTGCCAGCAGCCGCGTGGGGGGTGGCTACAATGAGCAGTTCTTC. Translating it yields CASSRVGGGYNEQFF.

In its sample, this clonotype was seen once. A junction end diverges from the germline sequence, so it may reflect a read error. This sequence joins TRBV28 and TRBJ2-5; a possible D gene is TRBD1 (5 bases). CDR3 size: 16 residues. The germline gives CDR1 MDHEN, CDR2 SYDVKM. CDR3 nucleotide sequence: TGTGCCGGCAGTTCTCAGGGTATCACTTTTCAAGAGACCCAGTACTTC. This translates into CAGSSQGITFQETQYF.

At least ten counts were recorded for this clonotype. The rearrangement links TRBV2 to TRBJ2-3, with TRBD2 identical over 9 bases. The CDR3 consists of 18 residues. Germline-derived CDR1 and CDR2 are SNHLY and FYNNEI. V was clipped by 3 bases and J by 5 bases; unmatched bases: 15. CDR3 sequence reads: CASSDHEWLAGLGDTQYF. The CDR3 DNA sequence: TGTGCCAGCAGTGATCATGAGTGGCTAGCGGGGCTGGGAGATACGCAGTATTTT.

This clonotype was seen many times. The chain couples TRBV2 to TRBJ2-2, with 7 bases fitting TRBD2. The CDR3 runs to 15 residues. The junction had 4 bases not matched to a gene; V was cut back by 4 bases and J by 2 bases. Germline CDR1 is SNHLY and CDR2 is FYNNEI. CDR3 loop: CASSALAANTGELFF. The CDR3 nucleotides are TGTGCCAGCAGTGCGCTAGCGGCTAACACCGGGGAGCTGTTTTTT.

This clonotype was counted between two and nine times. V gene TRBV29-1 combines with J gene TRBJ2-7, with D possibly being TRBD1 (8 bases). The V gene's germline CDR1 is SQVTM and CDR2 ANQGSEA. This CDR3 spans 14 amino acids. V shed 6 bases and J shed 0 bases, with 15 bases lying between them. The CDR3 bases are TGCAGCGTCCTACAGGGGGGGAGCTCCTACGAGCAGTACTTC. Its translation: CSVLQGGSSYEQYF.

This clonotype turned up a few times. The chain combines TRBV18 with TRBJ2-7, with 8 bases lining up with TRBD2. V shed 3 bases, J shed 1 base, and the junction held 8 bases outside the gene matches. The germline V gene has CDR1 KGHSH and CDR2 LQKENI. The CDR3 covers 16 residues. The CDR3: CASSPTVTSGSYEQYF. CDR3 bases: TGTGCCAGCTCACCCACCGTCACTAGCGGATCCTACGAGCAGTACTTC.

There are a few counts of this clonotype. The chain couples TRBV28 to TRBJ2-7, with 8 bases that match TRBD2. V gave up 7 bases and J gave up 0 bases; unmatched junction bases: 8. The germline V gene has CDR1 MDHEN and CDR2 SYDVKM. This CDR3 has 15 residues. The CDR3 sequence: CASTESGSGSYEQYF. DNA for the CDR3: TGTGCCAGCACCGAAAGCGGGAGTGGCTCCTACGAGCAGTACTTC.

This clonotype was counted ten times or more. CDR3 coding DNA: TGTGCCAGCAGCCCCGGACCGGGGGCATCGGACTATGGCTACACCTTC. Translated: CASSPGPGASDYGYTF. This chain connects TRBV28 to TRBJ1-2, with a possible D match to TRBD1 (6 bases). Germline V gene data show CDR1 as MDHEN and CDR2 as SYDVKM. The CDR3 loop spans 16 amino acids. V was pared by 6 bases and J by 3 bases, with 20 bases between.

CDR3 DNA: TGTGCCACCAGCAGAGAAGACGGCACCAAAAACATTCAGTACTTC. Protein sequence: CATSREDGTKNIQYF. The gene calls are TRBV15 and TRBJ2-4; D is unresolved. The V and J ends lost 0 bases and 2 bases respectively, with 8 bases between them. CDR3 length: 15 amino acids. Germline lookup yields CDR1 LNHNV and CDR2 YYDKDF (reference sequence).

Only a few counts were recorded for this clonotype. The chain links TRBV20-1 to TRBJ1-1; 10 nucleotides agree with TRBD1. The CDR3 is 15 amino acids. The junction had 13 bases not matched to a gene; V was cut back by 6 bases and J by 6 bases. Germline CDR1 and CDR2: DFQATT and SNEGSKA (reference sequence). CDR3 sequence (DNA): TGCAGTGCGGGACAGGGGTTTGGTGTTCGGGCTGAAGCTTTCTTT. Its translation: CSAGQGFGVRAEAFF.

This clonotype was counted at least ten times. This chain connects TRBV19 to TRBJ1-1; no clear D gene. The V end lost 5 bases, the J end lost 0 bases, and 10 bases lay between the germline ends. Germline V gene sequence: CDR1 LNHDA, CDR2 SQIVND (reference sequence). This CDR3 comprises 14 residues. The CDR3 loop is CASSSSYVNTEAFF. CDR3 coding DNA: TGTGCCAGTAGTTCCTCGTACGTGAACACTGAAGCTTTCTTT.

This chain uses TRBV28 with TRBJ2-1; D call uncertain. The CDR3 is 14 amino acids. The V end lost 3 bases, the J end lost 6 bases, and 12 bases lay between the germline ends. Germline assignment: CDR1 MDHEN and CDR2 SYDVKM. CDR3 residues: CASSFRGDVNEQFF. DNA of the CDR3: TGTGCCAGCAGTTTCCGCGGAGATGTCAATGAGCAGTTCTTC. The entire variable domain, with the rest obtained from reference TRBV28 and TRBJ2-1, is as follows: DVKVTQSSRYLVKRTGEKVFLECVQDMDHENMFWYRQDPGLGLRLIYFSYDVKMKEKGDIPEGYSVSREKKERFSLILESASTNQTSMYLCASSFRGDVNEQFFGPGTRLTVL.

The J gene is TRBJ1-1, the V gene TRBV3-1, with 8 bases identical to TRBD1. From germline, CDR1 is LGHDT and CDR2 YNNKEL (reference sequence). CDR3 length: 14 amino acids. J gave up 7 bases and V 1 base, and 5 bases lay outside the gene matches. The DNA for the CDR3 is TGTGCCAGCAGCCAAGCGGACAGGGACGGTGAAGCTTTCTTT. Its protein product is CASSQADRDGEAFF.

As regards this clonotype: A clone one base away is much larger, so this may be a read error. The V gene is TRBV7-8, the J gene TRBJ2-7, with D possibly TRBD2 on 5 matching bases. CDR1 and CDR2 (germline): SGHVS, FQNEAQ. Trimming shortened V by 2 bases and J by 2 bases, and 16 bases separated the two germline ends. The CDR3 sequence is 16 residues long. The CDR3 DNA reads as TGTGCCAGCAGCTTACGGGCTAGCACACTAGCCTACGAGCAGTACTTC. It is translated as CASSLRASTLAYEQYF.

This clonotype was seen ten or more times. V gene TRBV9 combines with J gene TRBJ1-1; no reliable D call. CDR1 is SGDLS, CDR2 YYNGEE, per germline. V was cut by 1 base and J by 3 bases, with 10 bases left in between. The CDR3 loop spans 14 amino acids. CDR3 sequence reads: CASSVSGWDTEAFF. The CDR3 DNA is TGTGCCAGCAGCGTATCTGGATGGGACACTGAAGCTTTCTTT. Using reference TRBV9 and TRBJ1-1 for the parts outside the CDR3, the full variable domain is DSGVTQTPKHLITATGQRVTLRCSPRSGDLSVYWYQQSLDQGLQFLIQYYNGEERAKGNILERFSAQQFPDLHSELNLSSLELGDSALYFCASSVSGWDTEAFFGQGTRLTVV.

The chain links TRBV28 to TRBJ2-3, with D perhaps matching TRBD2 (6 bases). Germline assignment: CDR1 MDHEN and CDR2 SYDVKM. V dropped 5 bases and J dropped 2 bases, with 11 bases sitting between them. This CDR3 has 14 residues. CDR3 residues: CASSPGEDTDTQYF. The CDR3 DNA reads TGTGCCAGCAGTCCCGGGGAGGACACAGATACGCAGTATTTT.

This clonotype was seen ten or more times. The chain is built from TRBV29-1 and TRBJ1-5; 7 bases fit TRBD1. V was clipped by 4 bases and J by 3 bases; unmatched bases: 6. The germline V gene has CDR1 SQVTM and CDR2 ANQGSEA. This CDR3 region has 14 residues. The CDR3: CSVATGWDNQPQHF. CDR3 nucleotides: TGCAGCGTTGCGACAGGGTGGGACAATCAGCCCCAGCATTTT.

The chain combines TRBV13 with TRBJ2-1; possible D gene TRBD1, 6 bases. V was cut by 5 bases and J by 5 bases, with 13 bases left in between. The CDR3 sequence is 14 residues long. CDR1 is PRHDT and CDR2 is FYEKMQ in the germline V gene (reference sequence). This CDR3 reads CASSNRDINNEQFF. The CDR3 region has the DNA TGTGCCAGCAGCAACCGGGACATAAACAATGAGCAGTTCTTC. Complete variable domain (other parts from reference TRBV13 and TRBJ2-1): AAGVIQSPRHLIKEKRETATLKCYPIPRHDTVYWYQQGPGQDPQFLISFYEKMQSDKGSIPDRFSAQQFSDYHSELNMSSLELGDSALYFCASSNRDINNEQFFGPGTRLTVL.

This clonotype was counted ten times or more. The chain has TRBV28 and TRBJ2-5; 7 bases line up with TRBD1. Germline assignment: CDR1 MDHEN and CDR2 SYDVKM. Unmatched junction bases numbered 2, after V lost 2 bases and J lost 2 bases. This CDR3 contains 14 residues. The CDR3: CASSLGGQQETQYF. Written as DNA, the CDR3 is TGTGCCAGCAGTTTAGGGGGACAGCAAGAGACCCAGTACTTC.

The table lists this clonotype with a few counts. The chain carries TRBV20-1 and TRBJ1-5, with 9 positions matching TRBD1. The germline V gene encodes CDR1 DFQATT and CDR2 SNEGSKA (reference sequence). V lost 6 bases and J lost 4; bases outside the gene matches: 7. The CDR3 loop spans 14 amino acids. CDR3 sequence (DNA): TGCAGTGCCGAGGACAGGGGAGGGAATCAGCCCCAGCATTTT. It yields the protein CSAEDRGGNQPQHF.

This clonotype occurred a few times. The V and J genes are TRBV2 and TRBJ1-4; D may be TRBD1 (5 bases). Germline V gene lookup returns CDR1 SNHLY and CDR2 FYNNEI. The CDR3 totals 15 residues. Trimming took off 5 bases at V and 3 bases at J, with 13 bases between the two ends. CDR3 DNA sequence: TGTGCCAGCAGTTCCTCAGGGACTTCTAATGAAAAACTGTTTTTT. Translation gives CASSSSGTSNEKLFF.

This clonotype was found many times. The rearrangement uses TRBV19 and TRBJ1-1; 7 bases are a match to TRBD1. J gave up 0 bases and V 6 bases, and 16 bases lay outside the gene matches. From germline, CDR1 is LNHDA and CDR2 SQIVND (reference sequence). The CDR3 is 18 amino acids. The CDR3, as DNA: TGTGCCAGTAGGGTCATGCCAGACAGGGCCAGCTTGAACACTGAAGCTTTCTTT. It is translated as CASRVMPDRASLNTEAFF. Complete variable domain (other parts from reference TRBV19 and TRBJ1-1): DGGITQSPKYLFRKEGQNVTLSCEQNLNHDAMYWYRQDPGQGLRLIYYSQIVNDFQKGDIAEGYSVSREKKESFPLTVTSAQKNPTAFYLCASRVMPDRASLNTEAFFGQGTRLTVV.

In its sample, this clonotype was seen a few times. The J gene is TRBJ1-5, the V gene TRBV19, with 9 bases that match TRBD1. Germline assignment: CDR1 LNHDA and CDR2 SQIVND (reference sequence). The length of the CDR3 is 14 residues. Unmatched junction bases numbered 7, after V lost 7 bases and J lost 6 bases. The CDR3 region has the DNA TGTGCCAGTATCCCGGGACAGGGCGGTCAGCCCCAGCATTTT. Its translation: CASIPGQGGQPQHF. Full variable domain (missing parts from reference TRBV19 and TRBJ1-5): DGGITQSPKYLFRKEGQNVTLSCEQNLNHDAMYWYRQDPGQGLRLIYYSQIVNDFQKGDIAEGYSVSREKKESFPLTVTSAQKNPTAFYLCASIPGQGGQPQHFGDGTRLSIL.

The chain is built from TRBV18 and TRBJ2-1, with a possible D match to TRBD2 (7 bases). V lost 1 base, J lost 7 bases, and 17 bases lay in between. This CDR3 has 16 residues. Germline V gene sequence: CDR1 KGHSH, CDR2 LQKENI. The CDR3 region is CASSPLQGKAGNEQFF. The CDR3 DNA follows: TGTGCCAGCTCACCACTACAGGGAAAAGCGGGGAATGAGCAGTTCTTC.